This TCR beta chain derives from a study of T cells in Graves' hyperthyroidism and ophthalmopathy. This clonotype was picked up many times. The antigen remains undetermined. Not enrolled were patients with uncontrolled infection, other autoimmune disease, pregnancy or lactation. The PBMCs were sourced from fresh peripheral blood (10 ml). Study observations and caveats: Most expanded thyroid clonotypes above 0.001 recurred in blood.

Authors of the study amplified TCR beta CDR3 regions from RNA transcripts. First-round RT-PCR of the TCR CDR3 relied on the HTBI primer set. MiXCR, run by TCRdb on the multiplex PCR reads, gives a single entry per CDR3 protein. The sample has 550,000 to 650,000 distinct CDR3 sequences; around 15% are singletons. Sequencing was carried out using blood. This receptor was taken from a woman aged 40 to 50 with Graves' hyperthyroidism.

Here the CDR3 reads CASSFYGSEAFF. In nucleotides, the CDR3 is TGTGCCAGCAGCTTTTACGGTTCTGAAGCTTTCTTT. V gene TRBV5-5 combines with J gene TRBJ1-1; D not resolved. V lost 2 bases and J lost 6, with 8 bases in between. This CDR3 spans 12 amino acids. CDR1 is SGHKS, CDR2 YYEKEE, per germline (reference sequence).